Listed below are T cell receptor beta chains from one sample, sequenced in a study of blood T cell repertoires in COVID-19. Repertoires were generated with immunoSEQ multiplex PCR, while TCRdb's copy carries only in-frame clones and drops some. This table has 230,000 or so clones, 84% appearing once. The source material was peripheral blood. These receptors all stem from a woman in her forties who had recovered from COVID-19. Both conserved end residues are part of each CDR3. A D gene is named only where the DNA matches it firmly. Expanded clones are given a class, and other clones once, few, many or no size at all.

d_gene: TRBD2; j_gene: TRBJ2-1; v_gene: TRBV20-1; abundance: NA; CDR3aa: CSAGLADEQFF; CDR3nt: TGCAGTGCTGGGCTAGCGGATGAGCAGTTCTTC
d_gene: NA; j_gene: TRBJ1-5; v_gene: TRBV30; abundance: few; CDR3aa: CAWSADRRSLGNQPQHF; CDR3nt: TGTGCCTGGAGTGCAGACAGGCGATCGTTAGGAAATCAGCCCCAGCATTTT
d_gene: TRBD1; j_gene: TRBJ2-6; v_gene: TRBV5-1; abundance: NA; CDR3aa: CASSSGQGAIGANVLTF; CDR3nt: TGCGCCAGCAGCTCGGGACAGGGCGCTATTGGGGCCAACGTCCTGACTTTC
d_gene: TRBD1; j_gene: TRBJ1-2; v_gene: TRBV20-1; abundance: NA; CDR3aa: CSASLSGQGAHGYTF; CDR3nt: TGCAGTGCTAGTTTGTCAGGACAGGGGGCGCATGGCTACACCTTC
d_gene: NA; j_gene: TRBJ2-7; v_gene: TRBV6-5; abundance: NA; CDR3aa: CASSYSGDEQYF; CDR3nt: TGTGCCAGCAGTTACTCAGGGGACGAGCAGTACTTC
d_gene: NA; j_gene: TRBJ1-2; v_gene: TRBV28; abundance: NA; CDR3aa: CASSFGALGYGYTF; CDR3nt: TGTGCCAGCAGTTTTGGGGCCTTGGGGTATGGCTACACCTTC
d_gene: NA; j_gene: TRBJ1-5; v_gene: TRBV5-1; abundance: NA; CDR3aa: CASSPEGNQPQHF; CDR3nt: TGCGCCAGCAGCCCGGAGGGCAATCAGCCCCAGCATTTT
d_gene: NA; j_gene: TRBJ1-2; v_gene: TRBV18; abundance: NA; CDR3aa: CASSRGGQWDGYTF; CDR3nt: TGTGCCAGCTCACGCGGGGGCCAATGGGATGGCTACACCTTC
d_gene: NA; j_gene: TRBJ2-7; v_gene: TRBV5-1; abundance: NA; CDR3aa: CASSLGNEQYF; CDR3nt: TGCGCCAGCAGCTTGGGTAACGAGCAGTACTTC
d_gene: NA; j_gene: TRBJ1-1; v_gene: TRBV5-1; abundance: NA; CDR3aa: CASSLVDLNTEAFF; CDR3nt: TGCGCCAGCAGCTTGGTTGACTTGAACACTGAAGCTTTCTTT
d_gene: TRBD1; j_gene: TRBJ2-1; v_gene: TRBV3-1/TRBV3-2; abundance: once; CDR3aa: CASSGTGGNEQFF; CDR3nt: TGTGCCAGCAGCGGGACAGGGGGCAATGAGCAGTTCTTC
d_gene: TRBD2; j_gene: TRBJ2-2; v_gene: TRBV3-1/TRBV3-2; abundance: NA; CDR3aa: CASSHQGLAGSGELFF; CDR3nt: TGTGCCAGCAGCCACCAGGGACTAGCGGGGAGCGGGGAGCTGTTTTTT
d_gene: NA; j_gene: TRBJ1-2; v_gene: TRBV3-1/TRBV3-2; abundance: few; CDR3aa: CASSQNPQGPGYTF; CDR3nt: TGTGCCAGCAGCCAAAACCCACAGGGACCTGGCTACACCTTC
d_gene: NA; j_gene: TRBJ2-2; v_gene: TRBV28; abundance: once; CDR3aa: CASSLVFVKRDTGELFF; CDR3nt: TGTGCCAGCAGTCTAGTTTTCGTTAAGAGGGACACCGGGGAGCTGTTTTTT
d_gene: TRBD1; j_gene: TRBJ1-6; v_gene: TRBV5-1; abundance: NA; CDR3aa: CASSFRTGDNSPLHF; CDR3nt: TGCGCCAGCAGCTTCCGGACAGGGGATAATTCACCCCTCCACTTT
d_gene: NA; j_gene: TRBJ1-6; v_gene: TRBV7-8; abundance: NA; CDR3aa: CASSPFWDLSISPLHF; CDR3nt: TGTGCCAGCAGCCCCTTTTGGGACTTGAGTATATCACCCCTCCACTTT
d_gene: NA; j_gene: TRBJ1-5; v_gene: TRBV4-1; abundance: few; CDR3aa: CASSPAAGDNQPQHF; CDR3nt: TGCGCCAGCAGCCCAGCGGCAGGCGACAATCAGCCCCAGCATTTT
d_gene: TRBD2; j_gene: TRBJ2-1; v_gene: TRBV7-9; abundance: NA; CDR3aa: CASSLANLAGGPYNEQFF; CDR3nt: TGTGCCAGCAGCTTAGCTAATCTAGCGGGGGGGCCCTACAATGAGCAGTTCTTC
d_gene: NA; j_gene: TRBJ1-4; v_gene: TRBV5-6; abundance: NA; CDR3aa: CASSYSFEKLFF; CDR3nt: TGTGCCAGCAGTTACAGTTTTGAAAAACTGTTTTTT
d_gene: TRBD1; j_gene: TRBJ1-2; v_gene: TRBV6-5; abundance: NA; CDR3aa: CASSKGQGASGYTF; CDR3nt: TGTGCCAGCAGTAAGGGACAGGGGGCCTCGGGCTACACCTTC
d_gene: TRBD1; j_gene: TRBJ2-5; v_gene: TRBV27; abundance: NA; CDR3aa: CASSSKVTGGNQETQYF; CDR3nt: TGTGCCAGCAGTTCCAAAGTCACAGGGGGGAATCAAGAGACCCAGTACTTC
d_gene: NA; j_gene: TRBJ2-3; v_gene: TRBV7-8; abundance: NA; CDR3aa: CASSLDAVDLDTQYF; CDR3nt: TGTGCCAGCAGCTTAGACGCCGTAGATTTGGATACGCAGTATTTT
d_gene: NA; j_gene: TRBJ2-1; v_gene: TRBV11-2; abundance: NA; CDR3aa: CASSLDWRGRANEQFF; CDR3nt: TGTGCCAGCAGCTTAGACTGGCGGGGACGGGCCAATGAGCAGTTCTTC
d_gene: NA; j_gene: TRBJ2-3; v_gene: TRBV13; abundance: few; CDR3aa: CASSPRLSGTDTQYF; CDR3nt: TGTGCCAGCAGCCCGAGACTTAGCGGCACAGATACGCAGTATTTT
d_gene: TRBD1; j_gene: TRBJ1-2; v_gene: TRBV6-4; abundance: NA; CDR3aa: CASSPGTGAYGYTF; CDR3nt: TGTGCCAGCAGTCCCGGGACAGGTGCTTATGGCTACACCTTC
d_gene: NA; j_gene: TRBJ2-4; v_gene: TRBV7-3; abundance: once; CDR3aa: CASSQYGTGSIQYF; CDR3nt: TGTGCCAGCAGCCAATACGGGACCGGGAGCATTCAGTACTTC
d_gene: NA; j_gene: TRBJ1-3; v_gene: TRBV5-1; abundance: NA; CDR3aa: CASSPWGDPGNTIYF; CDR3nt: TGCGCCAGCAGCCCCTGGGGGGACCCTGGAAACACCATATATTTT
d_gene: TRBD1; j_gene: TRBJ2-6; v_gene: TRBV7-9; abundance: NA; CDR3aa: CASSSRDRDRPSGANVLTF; CDR3nt: TGTGCCAGCAGCTCCCGCGACCGGGACAGGCCTTCTGGGGCCAACGTCCTGACTTTC
d_gene: NA; j_gene: TRBJ1-1; v_gene: TRBV7-2; abundance: NA; CDR3aa: CASSPGYDKAFF; CDR3nt: TGTGCCAGCAGCCCCGGTTATGATAAAGCTTTCTTT